Presented here are 25 T cell receptor beta chains from one specimen sequenced in a study of control samples from healthy donors and cancer patients. Method: immunoSEQ multiplex PCR; TCRdb's copy keeps in-frame clones and lacks some. This sample yields roughly 69,000 clones, of which roughly 86% are seen a single time; under 2.5% belongs to the top ten. The sequencing sample was made of PBMCs. The receptor source for this set is a woman between 50 and 59 years old with head and neck cancer.

CDR3 region: CASSQTGGPYEQYF. The CDR3 DNA follows: TGTGCCAGCAGCCAAACAGGGGGGCCCTACGAGCAGTACTTC. The V call is TRBV6-2 or TRBV6-3, the J call TRBJ2-7, with 8 bases that match TRBD1. Trimming at V came to 6 bases and at J to 2 bases, leaving 6 bases not matched to a gene. The CDR3 covers 14 residues. The germline gives CDR1 MNHEY, CDR2 SVGEGT.

The rearrangement joins TRBV6-6 to TRBJ2-7; D call uncertain. CDR3 length: 12 residues. Germline loops: CDR1 MNHNY, CDR2 SVGAGI (reference sequence). Between the trimmed V and J ends, which lost 5 bases and 9 bases, there was a span of 14 bases. The CDR3 loop is CASSLDPFGQYF. CDR3 sequence (DNA): TGTGCCAGCAGTCTGGACCCATTCGGGCAGTACTTC.

V and J are TRBV5-6 and TRBJ2-1; the match to TRBD2 covers 13 bases. V trimming: 3 bases; J trimming: 8 bases; junction bases outside the gene matches: 5. CDR1 SGHDT and CDR2 YYEEEE come from the germline V gene. The CDR3 length is 15 residues. CDR3 nucleotides: TGTGCCAGCAGCTCGGGACTAGCGGGGATGCATGAGCAGTTCTTC. It codes for CASSSGLAGMHEQFF.

The V call is TRBV15, the J call TRBJ2-4; no reliable D call. Trimming shortened V by 0 bases and J by 9 bases, and 12 bases separated the two germline ends. The CDR3 contains 14 residues. Per the germline V gene, CDR1 is LNHNV and CDR2 is YYDKDF (reference sequence). The CDR3 coding sequence is TGTGCCACCAGCAGAGACCGGTCAGGACGCATTCAGTACTTC. This sequence encodes CATSRDRSGRIQYF.

This sequence joins TRBV7-9 and TRBJ2-7; D tentatively fits TRBD1 or TRBD2 (6 bases each). The CDR3 is made up of 13 amino acids. Trimming cost V 5 bases and J 5 bases, with 13 bases left between them. Germline CDR1 is SEHNR and CDR2 is FQNEAQ (reference sequence). The CDR3 reads CASSAGGRNEQYF. The DNA for the CDR3 is TGTGCCAGCAGCGCCGGGGGCCGGAACGAGCAGTACTTC.

This clone has only one observation. The rearrangement links TRBV15 to TRBJ1-5, with D tentatively TRBD1 (5 bases). V was cut by 0 bases and J by 4 bases, with 10 bases left in between. Germline V lookup: CDR1 LNHNV, CDR2 YYDKDF (reference sequence). The CDR3 sequence is 15 residues long. The CDR3: CATSRDRVRNQPQHF. CDR3 DNA: TGTGCCACCAGCAGAGACAGGGTAAGGAATCAGCCCCAGCATTTT.

CDR3 bases: TGTGCCAGCTCACCCAGGCAGGGCTTAGTCTACAATGAGCAGTTCTTC. Amino acids: CASSPRQGLVYNEQFF. The rearrangement uses TRBV18 and TRBJ2-1; maybe TRBD1 (5 bases). The germline V gene has CDR1 KGHSH and CDR2 LQKENI. Trimming took off 3 bases at V and 3 bases at J, with 15 bases between the two ends. This CDR3 contains 16 residues.

The chain uses TRBV19 and TRBJ2-1, with D hard to call. This CDR3 is 13 amino acids long. Deletions cut 6 bases from V and 8 bases from J, with 14 bases between. The germline V gene encodes CDR1 LNHDA and CDR2 SQIVND (reference sequence). The CDR3 here is CASSSDLSHEQFF. The CDR3 DNA reads as TGTGCCAGTAGCTCGGATCTGTCCCATGAGCAGTTCTTC. Complete variable domain (other parts from reference TRBV19 and TRBJ2-1): DGGITQSPKYLFRKEGQNVTLSCEQNLNHDAMYWYRQDPGQGLRLIYYSQIVNDFQKGDIAEGYSVSREKKESFPLTVTSAQKNPTAFYLCASSSDLSHEQFFGPGTRLTVL.

CDR3 sequence (DNA): TGTGCCAGCAGCTTAGTTCGAGGGGATGGCTACACCTTC. It codes for CASSLVRGDGYTF. The chain links TRBV7-2 to TRBJ1-2, with D tentatively TRBD1 (5 bases). Trimming took 1 base from V and 6 from J, leaving 9 bases between them. CDR1 is SGHTA and CDR2 is FQGNSA in the germline V gene. This CDR3 has 13 residues.

This chain connects TRBV6-5 to TRBJ1-2, with TRBD1 identical over 10 bases. The V segment lost 5 bases and the J segment 4 bases; nucleotides outside the gene matches: 4. The CDR3 runs 14 residues. Per the germline V gene, CDR1 is MNHEY and CDR2 is SVGAGI. Here the CDR3 DNA reads TGTGCCAGCAGTCCACGGACAGGGGGCTATGGCTACACCTTC. Encoded protein: CASSPRTGGYGYTF.

The chain combines TRBV7-9 with TRBJ1-5, with D perhaps matching TRBD1 (5 bases). CDR1 is SEHNR and CDR2 is FQNEAQ in the germline V gene (reference sequence). The CDR3 runs 15 residues. The ends were cut back, 3 bases at V and 0 bases at J, with 9 bases in the middle. CDR3 region: CASSFGDYSNQPQHF. The DNA of the CDR3 is TGTGCCAGCAGCTTCGGGGACTATAGCAATCAGCCCCAGCATTTT.

The rearrangement joins TRBV7-2 to TRBJ2-7; tentatively, D is TRBD2 (6 bases). Germline V gives CDR1 SGHTA, CDR2 FQGNSA. The CDR3 is 15 amino acids. The germline V and J ends were trimmed by 1 base and 6 bases, with 16 bases remaining between them. CDR3: CASSLVGGVGGEQYF. CDR3 sequence (DNA): TGTGCCAGCAGCTTAGTTGGCGGGGTAGGAGGCGAGCAGTACTTC.

The chain employs TRBV5-1 and TRBJ2-5; 11 positions agree with TRBD1. The trim removed 0 bases at V and 4 bases at J, leaving 8 bases unmatched. The CDR3 runs to 17 residues. Per the germline V gene, CDR1 is SGHRS and CDR2 is YFSETQ. In DNA, the CDR3 is TGCGCCAGCAGCTTGGCCGGACAGGGGGCAAGAAGAGAGACCCAGTACTTC. Translation: CASSLAGQGARRETQYF.

The chain carries TRBV20-1 and TRBJ1-2, with D possibly being TRBD1 (5 bases). Deletions cut 3 bases from V and 0 bases from J, with 17 bases between. CDR1 and CDR2 (germline): DFQATT, SNEGSKA (reference sequence). The CDR3 length is 16 residues. The CDR3: CSASSRDARANYGYTF. CDR3 DNA: TGCAGTGCTAGTTCCCGGGACGCACGAGCTAACTATGGCTACACCTTC.

The chain has TRBV21-1 and TRBJ1-1; the DNA was not compared with TRBD1, the D call given in the table. TRBV21-1 has pseudogene status. The CDR3 contains 17 residues. DNA for the CDR3: TGTGCCAGCAGCAATTCTACCTTGCCAGACAGGTGGATGCAAGCTTTCTTT. It specifies CASSNSTLPDRWMQAFF.

The chain is built from TRBV30 and TRBJ1-3; perhaps TRBD1 as D (5 bases). Trimming pared 4 bases from V and 0 bases from J, leaving 19 bases between. This CDR3 contains 17 residues. Germline V lookup: CDR1 GTSNPN, CDR2 SVGIG (reference sequence). CDR3 amino acids: CAWTIGAGSPSGNTIYF. CDR3 nucleotide sequence: TGTGCCTGGACCATTGGGGCAGGCTCACCCTCTGGAAACACCATATATTTT.

The CDR3 DNA reads as TGTGCCAGCAGCTTTTTTCCGTGGGGGGAGTACGAGCAGTACTTC. Protein sequence: CASSFFPWGEYEQYF. The J gene is TRBJ2-7, the V gene TRBV7-2; D possibly corresponds to TRBD2 (6 bases). This CDR3 is built from 15 residues. From germline, CDR1 is SGHTA and CDR2 FQGNSA. Trimming left V 3 bases short and J 4 bases short, with 16 bases between. The full variable domain, its missing parts supplied by reference TRBV7-2 and TRBJ2-7, is GAGVSQSPSNKVTEKGKDVELRCDPISGHTALYWYRQSLGQGLEFLIYFQGNSAPDKSGLPSDRFSAERTGGSVSTLTIQRTQQEDSAVYLCASSFFPWGEYEQYFGPGTRLTVT.

This chain connects TRBV5-8 to TRBJ2-7; 7 bases fit TRBD1. V was pared by 0 bases and J by 2 bases, with 14 bases of the junction left unmatched. This CDR3 has 18 amino acids. Germline values: CDR1 SGHTS, CDR2 YDEGEE. This chain's CDR3 is CASSLGQGDSGFAYEQYF. CDR3 DNA sequence: TGTGCCAGCAGCTTGGGCCAGGGGGACAGTGGTTTCGCCTACGAGCAGTACTTC.

J is TRBJ1-4 and V is TRBV2; D is uncertain. Trimming shortened V by 6 bases and J by 0 bases, and 2 bases separated the two germline ends. This CDR3 is built from 12 residues. Per germline, CDR1 SNHLY and CDR2 FYNNEI. The DNA of the CDR3 is TGTGCCAGCAGCCCAACTAATGAAAAACTGTTTTTT. It codes for CASSPTNEKLFF.

This chain connects TRBV12-2 to TRBJ1-5; whether TRBD1, the table's D call, matches the DNA was not checked. TRBV12-2 is recorded as a pseudogene. The CDR3 spans 12 residues. The CDR3 DNA reads TGTGCAAGTCGCTTAGGGGGCCAGCCCCAGCATTTT. Protein: CASRLGGQPQHF.

This chain connects TRBV5-4 to TRBJ2-3; no clear D. CDR3 size: 14 residues. The germline V and J ends were trimmed by 5 bases and 0 bases, with 10 bases remaining between them. In germline, CDR1 is SGHNT, CDR2 YYREEE (reference sequence). The chain's CDR3 is CASSRPESTDTQYF. The CDR3 DNA sequence: TGTGCCAGCAGTCGACCCGAAAGCACAGATACGCAGTATTTT.

The CDR3 reads CASSLGNMNTEAFF. Written as DNA, the CDR3 is TGCGCCAGCAGCCTGGGTAACATGAACACTGAAGCTTTCTTT. The V call is TRBV4-1, the J call TRBJ1-1; the D is unclear. The CDR3 length is 14 residues. Germline V lookup: CDR1 MGHRA, CDR2 YSYEKL. V dropped 4 bases and J dropped 0 bases, with 9 bases sitting between them.

This clone has just one count. The rearrangement uses TRBV14 and TRBJ1-2, with a weak D call TRBD1 (5 bases). The CDR3 extends over 17 amino acids. V lost 0 bases and J lost 0, with 14 bases in between. Germline CDR1 SGHDN, CDR2 FVKESK. The CDR3 reads CASSQEPGTRTNYGYTF. In nucleotides, the CDR3 is TGTGCCAGCAGCCAAGAGCCGGGGACTAGGACTAACTATGGCTACACCTTC. The full variable domain, with the rest looked up from reference TRBV14 and TRBJ1-2, is EAGVTQFPSHSVIEKGQTVTLRCDPISGHDNLYWYRRVMGKEIKFLLHFVKESKQDESGMPNNRFLAERTGGTYSTLKVQPAELEDSGVYFCASSQEPGTRTNYGYTFGSGTRLTVV.

This clone was detected a few times. The V and J genes are TRBV2 and TRBJ2-2, with TRBD2 matching over 13 bases. The V gene's germline CDR1 is SNHLY and CDR2 FYNNEI. This CDR3 comprises 18 residues. The V gene end was trimmed by 7 bases and the J gene end by 4 bases; junction bases not matched to a gene: 12. CDR3 loop: CASIPTSGGAWGTGELFF. The CDR3 nucleotides are TGTGCCAGCATACCCACTAGCGGGGGGGCCTGGGGCACCGGGGAGCTGTTTTTT.

The chain recombines TRBV28 with TRBJ2-3, with 7 positions matching TRBD2. The CDR3 has 15 amino acids. V was pared by 2 bases and J by 1 base, with 3 bases of the junction left unmatched. Germline loops: CDR1 MDHEN, CDR2 SYDVKM. CDR3 loop: CASSLHGGGTDTQYF. The CDR3, as DNA: TGTGCCAGCAGTTTACATGGGGGGGGCACAGATACGCAGTATTTT.